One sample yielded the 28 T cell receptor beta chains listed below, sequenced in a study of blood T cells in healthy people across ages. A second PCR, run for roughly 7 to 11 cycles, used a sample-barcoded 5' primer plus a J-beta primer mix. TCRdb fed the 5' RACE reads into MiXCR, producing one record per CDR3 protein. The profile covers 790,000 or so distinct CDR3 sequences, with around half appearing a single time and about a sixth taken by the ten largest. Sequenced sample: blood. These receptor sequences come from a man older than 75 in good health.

The CDR3 reads CASSLRPGLAGRDEQFF. The CDR3 DNA sequence: TGTGCCAGCAGCTTAAGACCGGGACTAGCGGGAAGGGATGAGCAGTTCTTC. The chain joins TRBV7-2 to TRBJ2-1, with 13 bases lining up with TRBD2. The CDR3 is made up of 17 amino acids. The germline V gene has CDR1 SGHTA and CDR2 FQGNSA. The trim removed 2 bases at V and 8 bases at J, leaving 9 bases unmatched.

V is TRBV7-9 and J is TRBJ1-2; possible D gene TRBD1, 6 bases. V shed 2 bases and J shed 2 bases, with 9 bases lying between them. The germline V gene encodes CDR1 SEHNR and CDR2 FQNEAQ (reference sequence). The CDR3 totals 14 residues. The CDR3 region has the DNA TGTGCCAGCAGCTTACCCAGGGGAAACTATGGCTACACCTTC. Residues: CASSLPRGNYGYTF.

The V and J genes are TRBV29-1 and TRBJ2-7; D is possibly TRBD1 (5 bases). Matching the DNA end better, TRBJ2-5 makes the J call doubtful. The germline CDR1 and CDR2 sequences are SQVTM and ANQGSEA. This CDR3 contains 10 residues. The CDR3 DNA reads TGCAGCGGGGGCGAAAAGACCCAGTACTTC. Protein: CSGGEKTQYF.

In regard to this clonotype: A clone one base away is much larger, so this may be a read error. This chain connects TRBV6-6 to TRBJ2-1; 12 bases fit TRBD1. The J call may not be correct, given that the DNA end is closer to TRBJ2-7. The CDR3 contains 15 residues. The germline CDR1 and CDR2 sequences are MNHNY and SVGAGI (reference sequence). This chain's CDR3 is CAGRPLGTGGDEQYF. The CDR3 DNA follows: TGTGCCGGCAGGCCTCTTGGGACAGGGGGCGACGAGCAGTACTTC.

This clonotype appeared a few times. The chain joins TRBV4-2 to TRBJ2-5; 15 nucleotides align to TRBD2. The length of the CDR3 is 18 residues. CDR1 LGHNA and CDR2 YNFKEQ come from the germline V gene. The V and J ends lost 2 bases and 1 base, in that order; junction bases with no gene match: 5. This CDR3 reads CASSQLGLAGGPQETQYF. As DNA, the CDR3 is TGTGCCAGCAGCCAACTCGGACTAGCGGGAGGGCCCCAAGAGACCCAGTACTTC.

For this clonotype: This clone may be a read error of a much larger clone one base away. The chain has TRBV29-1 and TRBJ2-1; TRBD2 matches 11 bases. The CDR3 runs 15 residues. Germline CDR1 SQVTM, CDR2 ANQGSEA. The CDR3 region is CSARTSGSSDNEQFF. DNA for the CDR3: TGCAGCGCCCGTACTAGCGGGAGCTCCGACAATGAGCAGTTCTTC.

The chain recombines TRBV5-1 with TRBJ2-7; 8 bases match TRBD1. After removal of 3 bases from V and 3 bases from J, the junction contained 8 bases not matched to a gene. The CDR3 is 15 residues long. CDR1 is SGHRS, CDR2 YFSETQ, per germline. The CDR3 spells CASSWGGQGGYEQYF. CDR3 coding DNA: TGCGCCAGCAGCTGGGGTGGACAGGGTGGCTACGAGCAGTACTTC.

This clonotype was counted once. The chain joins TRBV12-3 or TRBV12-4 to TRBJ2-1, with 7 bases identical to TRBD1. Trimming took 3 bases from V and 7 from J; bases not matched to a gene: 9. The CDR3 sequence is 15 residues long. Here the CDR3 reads CASSFGQERSNEQFF. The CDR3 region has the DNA TGTGCCAGCAGTTTCGGACAGGAGAGAAGTAATGAGCAGTTCTTC.

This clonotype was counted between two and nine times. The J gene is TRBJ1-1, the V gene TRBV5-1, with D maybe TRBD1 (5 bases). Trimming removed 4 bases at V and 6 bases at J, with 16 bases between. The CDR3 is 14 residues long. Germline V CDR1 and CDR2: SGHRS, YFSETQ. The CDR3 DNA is TGCGCCAGCAGCCTCTTTATCGGGGGGGCTGAAGCTTTCTTT. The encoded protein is CASSLFIGGAEAFF.

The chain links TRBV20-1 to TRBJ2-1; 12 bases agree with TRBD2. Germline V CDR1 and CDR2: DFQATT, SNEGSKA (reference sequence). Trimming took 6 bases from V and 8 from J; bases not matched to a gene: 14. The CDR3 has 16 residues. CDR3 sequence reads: CSAPTSGGRGIDEQFF. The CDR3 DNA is TGCAGTGCGCCCACTAGCGGGGGGCGCGGTATAGATGAGCAGTTCTTC.

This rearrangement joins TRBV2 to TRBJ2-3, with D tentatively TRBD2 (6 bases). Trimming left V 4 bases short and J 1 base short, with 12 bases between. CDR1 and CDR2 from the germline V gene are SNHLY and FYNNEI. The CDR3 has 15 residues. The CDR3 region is CASSARASGTDTQYF. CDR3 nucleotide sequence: TGTGCCAGCAGTGCACGGGCTAGCGGCACAGATACGCAGTATTTT.

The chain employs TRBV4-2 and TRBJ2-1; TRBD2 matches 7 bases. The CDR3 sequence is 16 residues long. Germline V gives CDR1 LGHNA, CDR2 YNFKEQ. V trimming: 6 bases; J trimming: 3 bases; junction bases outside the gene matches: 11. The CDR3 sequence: CASRTGEGEGYNEQFF. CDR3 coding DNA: TGTGCCAGCAGGACGGGGGAGGGAGAGGGCTACAATGAGCAGTTCTTC.

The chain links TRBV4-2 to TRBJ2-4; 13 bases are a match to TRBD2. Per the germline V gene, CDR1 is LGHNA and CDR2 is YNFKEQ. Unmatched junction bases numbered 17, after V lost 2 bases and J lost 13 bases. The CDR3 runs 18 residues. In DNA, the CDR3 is TGTGCCAGCAGCCAAAATTTAGGGACTAGCGGGACGTTGTACAAGCAGTACTTC. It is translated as CASSQNLGTSGTLYKQYF.

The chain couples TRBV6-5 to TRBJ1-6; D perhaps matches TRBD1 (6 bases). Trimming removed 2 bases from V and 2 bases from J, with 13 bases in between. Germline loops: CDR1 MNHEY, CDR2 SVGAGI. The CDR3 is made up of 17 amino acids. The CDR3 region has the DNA TGTGCCAGCAGTTACAAGGGGGGAAGGACCTATAATTCACCCCTCCACTTT. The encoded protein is CASSYKGGRTYNSPLHF.

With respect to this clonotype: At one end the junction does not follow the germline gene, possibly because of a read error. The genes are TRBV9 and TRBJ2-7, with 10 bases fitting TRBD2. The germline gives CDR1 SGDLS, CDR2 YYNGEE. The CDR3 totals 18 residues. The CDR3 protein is CACSPTVGTSGISYEQYF. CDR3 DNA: TGTGCCTGCAGCCCAACCGTCGGAACTAGCGGGATTTCCTACGAGCAGTACTTC.

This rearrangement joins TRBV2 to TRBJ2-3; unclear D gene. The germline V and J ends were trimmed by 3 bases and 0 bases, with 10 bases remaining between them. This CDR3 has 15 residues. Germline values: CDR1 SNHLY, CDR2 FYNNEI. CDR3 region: CASSDGPASTDTQYF. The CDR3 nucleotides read TGTGCCAGCAGTGACGGACCCGCTAGCACAGATACGCAGTATTTT.

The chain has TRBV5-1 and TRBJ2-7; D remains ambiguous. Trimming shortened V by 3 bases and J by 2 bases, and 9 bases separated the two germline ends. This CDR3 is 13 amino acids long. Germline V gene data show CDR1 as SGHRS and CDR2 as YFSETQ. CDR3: CASSSTQTYEQYF. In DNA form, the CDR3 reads TGCGCCAGCAGCTCGACACAGACCTACGAGCAGTACTTC.

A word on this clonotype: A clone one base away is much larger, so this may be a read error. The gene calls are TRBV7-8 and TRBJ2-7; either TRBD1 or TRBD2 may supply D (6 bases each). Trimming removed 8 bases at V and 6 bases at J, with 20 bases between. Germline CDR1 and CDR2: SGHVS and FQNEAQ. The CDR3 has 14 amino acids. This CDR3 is CASFGGGTTSEQYF. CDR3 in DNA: TGTGCCAGCTTCGGGGGCGGGACGACCTCCGAGCAGTACTTC.

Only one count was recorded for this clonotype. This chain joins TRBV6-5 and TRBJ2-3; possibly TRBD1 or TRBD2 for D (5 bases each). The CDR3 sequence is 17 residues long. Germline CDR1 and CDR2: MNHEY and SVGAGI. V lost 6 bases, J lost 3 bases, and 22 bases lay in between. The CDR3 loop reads CASSVLGTNPATDTQYF. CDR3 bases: TGTGCCAGCAGCGTACTCGGGACGAACCCCGCGACAGATACGCAGTATTTT.

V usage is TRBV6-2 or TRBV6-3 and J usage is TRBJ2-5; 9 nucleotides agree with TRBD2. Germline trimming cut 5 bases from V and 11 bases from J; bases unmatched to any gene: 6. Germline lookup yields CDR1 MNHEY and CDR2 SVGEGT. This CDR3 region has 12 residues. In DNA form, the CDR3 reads TGTGCCAGCAGTAGACTAGCGGTCCAGCAGTACTTC. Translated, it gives CASSRLAVQQYF.

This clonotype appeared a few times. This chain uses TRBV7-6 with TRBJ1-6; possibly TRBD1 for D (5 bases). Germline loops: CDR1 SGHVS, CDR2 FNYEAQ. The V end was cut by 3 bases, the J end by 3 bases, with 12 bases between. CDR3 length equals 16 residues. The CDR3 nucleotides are TGTGCCAGCAGCTTCGGTACCGGGGGCTATAATTCACCCCTCCACTTT. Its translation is CASSFGTGGYNSPLHF.

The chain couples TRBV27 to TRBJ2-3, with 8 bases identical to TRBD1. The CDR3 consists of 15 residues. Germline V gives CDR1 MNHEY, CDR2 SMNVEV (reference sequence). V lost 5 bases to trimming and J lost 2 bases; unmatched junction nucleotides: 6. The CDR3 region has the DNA TGTGCCAGCAGTACAGGGGACAGGCACACAGATACGCAGTATTTT. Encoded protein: CASSTGDRHTDTQYF.

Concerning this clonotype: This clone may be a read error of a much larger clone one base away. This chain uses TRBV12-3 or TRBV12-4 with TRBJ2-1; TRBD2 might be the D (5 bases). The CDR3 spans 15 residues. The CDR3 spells CAGRLGVRAYNEQFF. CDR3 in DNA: TGTGCCGGCAGGCTCGGGGTAAGGGCCTACAATGAGCAGTTCTTC.

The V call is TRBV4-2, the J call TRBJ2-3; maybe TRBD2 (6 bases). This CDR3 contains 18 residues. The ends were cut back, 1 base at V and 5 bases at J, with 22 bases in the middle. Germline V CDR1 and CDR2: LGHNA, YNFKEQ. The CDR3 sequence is CASSQGKSGSKVGDTQYF. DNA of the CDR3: TGTGCCAGCAGCCAAGGCAAGTCCGGGAGTAAGGTGGGAGATACGCAGTATTTT.

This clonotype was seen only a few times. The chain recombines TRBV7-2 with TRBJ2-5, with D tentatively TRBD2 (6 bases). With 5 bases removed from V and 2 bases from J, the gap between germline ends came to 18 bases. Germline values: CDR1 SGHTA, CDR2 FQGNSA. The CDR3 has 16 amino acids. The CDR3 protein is CASSRSGLQKQETQYF. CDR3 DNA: TGTGCCAGCAGCCGGTCGGGACTTCAAAAGCAAGAGACCCAGTACTTC. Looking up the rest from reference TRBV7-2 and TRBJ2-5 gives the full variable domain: GAGVSQSPSNKVTEKGKDVELRCDPISGHTALYWYRQSLGQGLEFLIYFQGNSAPDKSGLPSDRFSAERTGGSVSTLTIQRTQQEDSAVYLCASSRSGLQKQETQYFGPGTRLLVL.

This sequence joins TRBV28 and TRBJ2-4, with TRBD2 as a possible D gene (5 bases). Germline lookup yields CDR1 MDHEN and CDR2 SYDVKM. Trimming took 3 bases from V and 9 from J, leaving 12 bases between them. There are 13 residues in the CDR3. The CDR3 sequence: CASSFSEEGIQYF. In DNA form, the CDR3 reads TGTGCCAGCAGTTTTAGCGAAGAGGGCATTCAGTACTTC.

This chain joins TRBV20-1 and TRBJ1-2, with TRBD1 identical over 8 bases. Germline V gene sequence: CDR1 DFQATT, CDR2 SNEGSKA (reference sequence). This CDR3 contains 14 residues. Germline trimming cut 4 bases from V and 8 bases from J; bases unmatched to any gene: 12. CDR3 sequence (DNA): TGCAGTGCTACAGGGGGCGTGTGGTCGGGAGGCTACACCTTC. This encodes CSATGGVWSGGYTF.

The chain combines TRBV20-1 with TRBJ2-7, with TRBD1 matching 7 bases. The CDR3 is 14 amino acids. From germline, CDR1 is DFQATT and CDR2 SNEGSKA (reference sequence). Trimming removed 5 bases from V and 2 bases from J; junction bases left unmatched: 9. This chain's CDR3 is CSAQGDDWPYEQYF. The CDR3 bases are TGCAGTGCTCAGGGGGACGATTGGCCCTACGAGCAGTACTTC.